This T cell receptor beta chain comes out of a study of PD-1 blockade in classical Hodgkin lymphoma. Method: immunoSEQ multiplex PCR; TCRdb's copy keeps in-frame clones and lacks some. The sample includes just under 65,000 clones, just over 90% of them seen just once. General observations from the study: The repertoire differences lack a defined cause, possibly disease activity or prior therapy. Complete responders possessed baseline diversity comparable to newly diagnosed patients.

Time point specified: cycle 4 day 1 (C4D1), after 6 weeks of nivolumab. Every one of the patients relapsed after autologous stem cell transplantation (brentuximab vedotin exposure was variable). Concerning this clone itself: Antigen specificity is unknown.

The CDR3 length is 14 residues. V lost 2 bases and J 3 bases, leaving 11 bases between the germline ends. The germline gives CDR1 MDHEN, CDR2 SYDVKM. The V and J genes are TRBV28 and TRBJ2-7, with D possibly matching TRBD1 (5 bases). The source was peripheral blood mononuclear cells (PBMCs), collected before the fourth cycle of nivolumab. The TCR was taken from a human donor with classical Hodgkin lymphoma. DNA of the CDR3: TGTGCCAGCAGTTTACGTGGGGCCGGCTACGAGCAGTACTTC. Protein: CASSLRGAGYEQYF.